Listed here are 27 T cell receptor beta chains from one sample, sequenced in a study of blood T cell repertoires in COVID-19. Sequencing was performed with immunoSEQ multiplex PCR; in TCRdb, only in-frame clones are kept and a portion is missing. The sample contains under 250,000 clones, 85% of which appear only once. Sequencing input: peripheral blood. These receptors were collected from a man aged 50 to 59 with COVID-19, enrolled during active disease.

V and J are TRBV27 and TRBJ2-3; 7 nucleotides agree with TRBD2. Trimming at V came to 6 bases and at J to 2 bases, leaving 11 bases not matched to a gene. Per germline, CDR1 MNHEY and CDR2 SMNVEV (reference sequence). The CDR3 runs to 16 residues. The CDR3, as DNA: TGTGCCAGCAGCCCCATCCCAGGGAGGGACACAGATACGCAGTATTTT. Encoded protein: CASSPIPGRDTDTQYF.

The J gene is TRBJ2-1, the V gene TRBV9, with D perhaps matching TRBD2 (7 bases). Trimming shortened V by 0 bases and J by 9 bases, and 19 bases separated the two germline ends. This CDR3 has 16 amino acids. Germline values: CDR1 SGDLS, CDR2 YYNGEE. The CDR3 DNA follows: TGTGCCAGCAGCGTAGCTGGGGGGGGCAATATAGGTGAGCAGTTCTTC. This codes for CASSVAGGGNIGEQFF.

This clone appeared a few times. V and J are TRBV7-9 and TRBJ2-2; D possibly corresponds to TRBD1 (6 bases). CDR1 SEHNR and CDR2 FQNEAQ come from the germline V gene (reference sequence). The CDR3 consists of 15 residues. The V gene lost 1 base and the J gene lost 1 base, with 7 bases spanning the gap. The CDR3 DNA is TGTGCCAGCAGCTTAGGAGGGGGGAACACCGGGGAGCTGTTTTTT. Encoded protein: CASSLGGGNTGELFF.

The genes are TRBV10-3 and TRBJ2-2; D unclear. Germline V gene data show CDR1 as ENHRY and CDR2 as SYGVKD. Trimming pared 3 bases from V and 4 bases from J, leaving 3 bases between. CDR3 length: 12 amino acids. CDR3 sequence (DNA): TGTGCCATCAGTGACGGCACCGGGGAGCTGTTTTTT. Protein sequence: CAISDGTGELFF.

The chain has TRBV4-1 and TRBJ1-2; D unresolved. CDR3 length: 15 residues. Trimming removed 1 base at V and 4 bases at J, with 13 bases between. Germline CDR1 MGHRA, CDR2 YSYEKL. This CDR3 reads CASSQGPRTPYGYTF. For the CDR3, the DNA is TGCGCCAGCAGCCAAGGTCCAAGGACTCCCTATGGCTACACCTTC.

The J gene is TRBJ1-2, the V gene TRBV7-9; D is ambiguous. The germline V gene encodes CDR1 SEHNR and CDR2 FQNEAQ (reference sequence). V gave up 8 bases and J gave up 0 bases, with 10 bases separating them. This CDR3 has 13 residues. The DNA for the CDR3 is TGTGCCAGCGTAGCCCCGGCTAACTATGGCTACACCTTC. Amino acid sequence: CASVAPANYGYTF.

This sequence joins TRBV3-1 (or the pseudogene TRBV3-2) and TRBJ2-2, with 8 bases that match TRBD1. The CDR3 covers 16 residues. V lost 2 bases, J lost 1 base, and 3 bases stayed unmatched. Germline V gives CDR1 LGHDT, CDR2 YNNKEL (reference sequence). CDR3 loop: CASSQTGTGNTGELFF. The CDR3 coding sequence is TGTGCCAGCAGCCAAACCGGGACAGGGAACACCGGGGAGCTGTTTTTT.

The chain is built from TRBV2 and TRBJ2-7; 8 bases are shared with TRBD1. After removal of 6 bases from V and 6 bases from J, the junction contained 13 bases not matched to a gene. Germline-derived CDR1 and CDR2 are SNHLY and FYNNEI. This CDR3 comprises 15 residues. DNA for the CDR3: TGTGCCAGCAGAGCTGTGGAGACAGGGGTTAGCGAGCAGTACTTC. Its translation is CASRAVETGVSEQYF.

The chain joins TRBV20-1 to TRBJ2-1; 8 bases are a match to TRBD2. In germline, CDR1 is DFQATT, CDR2 SNEGSKA (reference sequence). V shed 3 bases, J shed 7 bases, and the junction held 5 bases outside the gene matches. The CDR3 consists of 13 residues. CDR3 region: CSASWTSLNEQFF. DNA for the CDR3: TGCAGTGCTAGTTGGACTAGCTTAAATGAGCAGTTCTTC.

V and J are TRBV19 and TRBJ1-1; D is possibly TRBD1 (5 bases). This CDR3 contains 14 residues. Trimming removed 5 bases at V and 2 bases at J, with 12 bases between. CDR1 and CDR2 (germline): LNHDA, SQIVND (reference sequence). This CDR3 reads CASSPLGHNTEAFF. The DNA for the CDR3 is TGTGCCAGTAGTCCGTTAGGACATAACACTGAAGCTTTCTTT.

This clone was found once. This chain connects TRBV10-3 to TRBJ1-1; D is uncertain. CDR3 length: 14 residues. With 0 bases removed from V and 4 bases from J, the gap between germline ends came to 9 bases. Per the germline V gene, CDR1 is ENHRY and CDR2 is SYGVKD. CDR3 sequence: CAISESVGGTEAFF. As DNA, the CDR3 is TGTGCCATCAGTGAGTCGGTAGGCGGCACTGAAGCTTTCTTT.

This chain joins TRBV7-2 and TRBJ2-5, with TRBD2 as a possible D gene (6 bases). The CDR3 is 16 residues long. Germline V gene sequence: CDR1 SGHTA, CDR2 FQGNSA. V was clipped by 3 bases and J by 5 bases, with 19 bases between them. The CDR3 nucleotides read TGTGCCAGCAGCTTTAAGCGGGCTGCATCCGGGGAGACCCAGTACTTC. Protein: CASSFKRAASGETQYF.

The V and J genes are TRBV27 and TRBJ2-7, with 8 bases identical to TRBD1. The V gene end was trimmed by 6 bases and the J gene end by 3 bases; junction bases not matched to a gene: 10. CDR1 and CDR2 (germline): MNHEY, SMNVEV (reference sequence). The CDR3 totals 15 residues. CDR3 DNA: TGTGCCAGCAGCCGACCGGGACAGGCAGACTACGAGCAGTACTTC. The encoded protein is CASSRPGQADYEQYF.

V is TRBV5-1 and J is TRBJ1-2; 7 bases line up with TRBD1. The germline gives CDR1 SGHRS, CDR2 YFSETQ. CDR3 length equals 15 residues. V shed 2 bases and J 3 bases; nucleotides not matched to a gene: 7. The CDR3: CASSLRGTEHYGYTF. The CDR3 coding sequence is TGCGCCAGCAGCTTAAGGGGGACAGAACACTATGGCTACACCTTC.

The chain carries TRBV11-3 and TRBJ2-2; weak D call: TRBD2 (6 bases). Trimming removed 0 bases from V and 6 bases from J, with 11 bases in between. Germline V CDR1 and CDR2: SGHNT, YENEEA. The length of the CDR3 is 15 residues. DNA of the CDR3: TGTGCCAGCAGCTTAGATGGAGGGGAAGCCGGGGAGCTGTTTTTT. Protein: CASSLDGGEAGELFF.

This clone was counted between two and nine times. This rearrangement joins TRBV28 to TRBJ1-1; no clear D gene. Germline V gene sequence: CDR1 MDHEN, CDR2 SYDVKM. Trimming left V 5 bases short and J 1 base short, with 14 bases between. CDR3 length: 15 residues. CDR3 nucleotides: TGTGCCAGCAGTGGCCAGGAATACCCGAACACTGAAGCTTTCTTT. Residues: CASSGQEYPNTEAFF.

The chain employs TRBV4-2 and TRBJ2-3, with TRBD2 matching over 9 bases. With 1 base clipped from V and 5 bases from J, the junction kept 7 bases outside the gene matches. This CDR3 is built from 16 residues. The V gene's germline CDR1 is LGHNA and CDR2 YNFKEQ. Here the CDR3 DNA reads TGTGCCAGCAGCCAAGGCGGGGGGGCCCGGGGAGATACGCAGTATTTT. Its protein product is CASSQGGGARGDTQYF.

This clone was seen a single time. This CDR3 is also generated by other DNA sequences in the sample. The chain is built from TRBV28 and TRBJ2-7; D might be TRBD1 (6 bases). The germline V gene has CDR1 MDHEN and CDR2 SYDVKM. With 5 bases removed from V and 4 bases from J, the gap between germline ends came to 9 bases. This CDR3 has 12 amino acids. Written as DNA, the CDR3 is TGTGCCAGCAGTCGTACAGGGTACGAGCAGTACTTC. Its protein product is CASSRTGYEQYF.

The CDR3 DNA sequence: TGTGCCAGCTCACCTGGACAGGGGGCCCCTCGCGAGCAGTACTTC. Translation gives CASSPGQGAPREQYF. The rearrangement links TRBV18 to TRBJ2-7, with TRBD1 matching over 11 bases. Germline assignment: CDR1 KGHSH and CDR2 LQKENI. The V and J ends lost 3 bases and 6 bases, in that order; junction bases with no gene match: 7. CDR3 length: 15 amino acids.

This sequence joins TRBV5-1 and TRBJ2-5; TRBD2 matches at 11 bases. Germline CDR1 reads SGHRS; CDR2 reads YFSETQ. The CDR3 consists of 15 residues. V was pared by 4 bases and J by 2 bases, with 4 bases of the junction left unmatched. This CDR3 reads CASSRGLAEQETQYF. As DNA, the CDR3 is TGCGCCAGCAGCCGGGGACTAGCGGAACAAGAGACCCAGTACTTC.

This clone was seen only once. The DNA of the CDR3 is TGTGCCAGCAATGGCAGGGGCGGCTATGGCTACACCTTC. It codes for CASNGRGGYGYTF. The rearrangement joins TRBV2 to TRBJ1-2; TRBD1 might be the D (6 bases). Trimming stripped 7 bases from V and 4 bases from J, with 13 bases between. The CDR3 is 13 residues long. Germline CDR1 SNHLY, CDR2 FYNNEI. The full variable domain, its missing parts supplied by reference TRBV2 and TRBJ1-2, is EPEVTQTPSHQVTQMGQEVILRCVPISNHLYFYWYRQILGQKVEFLVSFYNNEISEKSEIFDDQFSVERPDGSNFTLKIRSTKLEDSAMYFCASNGRGGYGYTFGSGTRLTVV.

The chain has TRBV7-8 and TRBJ2-1; D possibly corresponds to TRBD2 (6 bases). CDR1 and CDR2 from the germline V gene are SGHVS and FQNEAQ. V lost 3 bases to trimming and J lost 9 bases, with 18 bases between them. The CDR3 totals 15 residues. The CDR3 loop is CASSLGLISVPEQFF. CDR3 DNA sequence: TGTGCCAGCAGCTTGGGACTCATTAGTGTACCTGAGCAGTTCTTC.

The chain links TRBV5-1 to TRBJ1-6; 7 nucleotides agree with TRBD1. V dropped 4 bases and J dropped 6; count of bases not matched to a gene: 4. Germline CDR1 is SGHRS and CDR2 is YFSETQ. This CDR3 has 14 amino acids. The CDR3 loop is CASSRTGANSPLHF. CDR3 nucleotides: TGCGCCAGCAGCCGGACAGGAGCTAATTCACCCCTCCACTTT.

The chain employs TRBV7-9 and TRBJ2-2; D unresolved. CDR3 size: 14 residues. Between the trimmed V and J ends, which lost 3 bases and 3 bases, there was a span of 8 bases. Looked up from germline, CDR1 is SEHNR and CDR2 is FQNEAQ (reference sequence). In DNA form, the CDR3 reads TGTGCCAGCAGCTTGAGTAGCTACACCGGGGAGCTGTTTTTT. This encodes CASSLSSYTGELFF.

The chain has TRBV4-1 and TRBJ1-4; 8 bases are shared with TRBD1. The junction had 7 bases not matched to a gene; V was cut back by 4 bases and J by 6 bases. Germline assignment: CDR1 MGHRA and CDR2 YSYEKL. This CDR3 is built from 15 residues. The chain's CDR3 is CASSPAGGQDEKLFF. The CDR3 coding sequence is TGCGCCAGCAGCCCCGCAGGGGGCCAGGATGAAAAACTGTTTTTT.

The CDR3 coding sequence is TGTGCCATCGGGACTAGCATGGAGACCCAGTACTTC. Translating it yields CAIGTSMETQYF. The chain recombines TRBV10-3 with TRBJ2-5; TRBD2 aligns across 9 bases. Germline V lookup: CDR1 ENHRY, CDR2 SYGVKD. The CDR3 length is 12 residues. V gave up 8 bases and J gave up 5 bases; unmatched junction bases: 3.

This chain uses TRBV2 with TRBJ1-2; 7 nucleotides agree with TRBD1. V dropped 10 bases and J dropped 5; count of bases not matched to a gene: 16. This CDR3 is built from 15 residues. Germline V gene data show CDR1 as SNHLY and CDR2 as FYNNEI. CDR3 amino acids: CATYPTTGTAYGYTF. The DNA of the CDR3 is TGTGCCACCTACCCAACAACCGGGACAGCGTATGGCTACACCTTC.